Listed here is a single TCR beta chain. Its cognate antigen has yet to be identified. Within one base of it there is no much larger clone, and no base qualities were kept. This sample was included in a study of blood T cell repertoires in COVID-19 (dated by TCRdb to 2018 to 2020). In terms of the full investigation: Collaborator samples came from the United States, Italy and Spain and covered acute and convalescent phases of COVID-19. The material from the prospective study consisted of cDNA or gDNA derived from T cells, B-cell-depleted T cells, or PBMCs. Subjects who had been exposed to COVID-19, were actively infected with it, or had recovered from it provided the deeply sampled blood TCRbeta repertoires that made up the dataset. The repertoires were released in a freely available public database meant as a resource for research on the immune response to SARS-CoV-2. Samples were obtained from the ongoing ImmuneRACE study (first 160 participants) and from some 1,200 subjects provided by 6 global collaborators. A de-identified subject ID, COVID-19 status, age in years and sex were almost always included in the sample metadata. Where HLA class I and class II types were available, the types were taken from metadata supplied by the sample provider, not from assay-based typing. Paper-wide results and their limitations: How much clinical and demographic metadata was included differed by source and by participant, and the metadata was provided uncurated.

Enrolling through a virtual design, the prospective study's participants ranged in age from about 18 to 100 years and lived across roughly 24 United States geographic areas. To assign participants to cohorts, the prospective study relied on clinical history that participants themselves reported in a screening survey and a study questionnaire. In the prospective study, whole blood, serum and a nasopharyngeal or oropharyngeal swab were collected from each participant by mobile phlebotomists. Over a roughly 2-month period, participants in the prospective study had the option of providing additional blood draws and questionnaires. Blood samples from the prospective study were shipped frozen or at room temperature prior to DNA extraction. TCRbeta CDR3 regions were amplified from genomic DNA by means of the immunoSEQ Assay, a bias-controlled multiplex PCR. As for the original processing: The number of nucleated cells in each sample was estimated from the amplification of reference gene primers within the assay. Sequence reads were collapsed and filtered to measure the absolute abundance of every unique TCRbeta CDR3 rearrangement. For each sample, productive Simpson clonality was calculated as the square root of Simpson's diversity index across productive rearrangements. Here the immuneACCESS table is served through TCRdb, limited to in-frame sequences with V and J called. Missing clones are a known gap in these copies; in checked studies unresolved V genes cover under half, and the rest lacks a known reason. The V and J calls and the clone size are those of that table, but D and trimming were determined from the DNA. The sample table shows 120,000 to 150,000 clones, and 84% are seen once. 3% to 3.5% of the sample is taken by the ten largest.

Sequencing was done on a sample of PBMCs or T cells enriched from blood (not recorded which). The sequence was collected from a woman between 50 and 59 years old with acute COVID-19.

The bases read TGTGCCAGCACAACTGGGCCCTACCAAGAGACCCAGTACTTC. It specifies CASTTGPYQETQYF. The chain links TRBV25-1 with TRBJ2-5, with the D segment identity uncertain. Between the V and J ends, shortened by 7 bases and 0 bases respectively, the junction contains 12 bases. As encoded in the germline V gene, CDR1 is MGHDK while CDR2 is SYGVNS. Inclusive of the bounding cysteine and phenylalanine, the CDR3 is 14 residues long. Only the CDR3 DNA is retained, 42 bases long and in frame from the first base.